Each of the 20 T cell receptor beta chains below was sequenced from the same sample in a study of circulating and synovial CD4+ cells in juvenile arthritis. Data came from immunoSEQ multiplex PCR; TCRdb stores just in-frame clones and leaves some out. The sample yields 25,000 to 35,000 clones, about 94% seen once. Sample: CD4+ T cells from blood. The source of these receptors is a human donor with juvenile idiopathic arthritis.

This clone showed up just a few times. The chain combines TRBV5-4 with TRBJ1-3, with a possible D match to TRBD1 (5 bases). V was cut by 2 bases and J by 6 bases, with 12 bases left in between. CDR3 length: 14 residues. Germline CDR1 SGHNT, CDR2 YYREEE (reference sequence). The CDR3 bases are TGTGCCAGCAGCTTAGCAGGGTTAGAAAACACCATATATTTT. It yields the protein CASSLAGLENTIYF. Combining the CDR3 with reference TRBV5-4 and TRBJ1-3 gives the whole variable domain ETGVTQSPTHLIKTRGQQVTLRCSSQSGHNTVSWYQQALGQGPQFIFQYYREEENGRGNFPPRFSGLQFPNYSSELNVNALELDDSALYLCASSLAGLENTIYFGEGSWLTVV.

The chain joins TRBV5-4 to TRBJ2-7; 10 nucleotides agree with TRBD1. CDR1 is SGHNT and CDR2 is YYREEE in the germline V gene (reference sequence). J lost 6 bases, V lost 3 bases, and 3 bases had no gene match. The CDR3 has 13 amino acids. The DNA of the CDR3 is TGTGCCAGCAGCTGGACAGGGGGGGGCGAGCAGTACTTC. Residues: CASSWTGGGEQYF.

This chain connects TRBV5-1 to TRBJ1-2; a weak D match, TRBD1 (5 bases). This CDR3 has 15 amino acids. Germline V lookup: CDR1 SGHRS, CDR2 YFSETQ. Trimming stripped 0 bases from V and 0 bases from J, with 9 bases between. CDR3 region: CASSLVDSSNYGYTF. CDR3 DNA: TGCGCCAGCAGCTTGGTCGACAGCTCTAACTATGGCTACACCTTC.

This chain connects TRBV10-3 to TRBJ2-2; 8 bases agree with TRBD1. The CDR3 runs to 16 residues. Trimming at V came to 8 bases and at J to 0 bases, leaving 8 bases not matched to a gene. Germline CDR1 and CDR2: ENHRY and SYGVKD. CDR3: CAIQNPTGANTGELFF. CDR3 in DNA: TGTGCCATCCAAAACCCGACAGGGGCGAACACCGGGGAGCTGTTTTTT.

The chain has TRBV6-4 and TRBJ2-2; D uncertain. The CDR3 is 13 residues long. CDR1 MRHNA and CDR2 SNTAGT come from the germline V gene. V lost 5 bases and J 6 bases, leaving 10 bases between the germline ends. The CDR3 coding sequence is TGTGCCAGCAGTATCACAGTCGCCGGGGAGCTGTTTTTT. Translated: CASSITVAGELFF.

This clone has only one observation. The chain recombines TRBV28 with TRBJ2-3; D perhaps matches TRBD2 (6 bases). The V gene lost 3 bases and the J gene lost 1 base, with 11 bases spanning the gap. Germline CDR1 MDHEN, CDR2 SYDVKM. The CDR3 loop spans 15 amino acids. The CDR3 region has the DNA TGTGCCAGCAGTTTGGGGCGGGACCGCACAGATACGCAGTATTTT. It translates to CASSLGRDRTDTQYF.

V gene TRBV4-1 combines with J gene TRBJ1-2, with 12 nucleotides matching TRBD1. J gave up 6 bases and V 6 bases, and 8 bases lay outside the gene matches. The CDR3 has 15 amino acids. In germline, CDR1 is MGHRA, CDR2 YSYEKL. Here the CDR3 DNA reads TGCGCCAGCAGACATGGGACAGGGGGCGCAGATGGCTACACCTTC. As protein: CASRHGTGGADGYTF.

This sequence joins TRBV5-1 and TRBJ2-6; perhaps TRBD1 as D (6 bases). The CDR3 extends over 17 amino acids. The V gene's germline CDR1 is SGHRS and CDR2 YFSETQ. V shed 1 base and J shed 0 bases, with 11 bases lying between them. The CDR3 nucleotides read TGCGCCAGCAGCTTGCGGGACACTTCCTCTGGGGCCAACGTCCTGACTTTC. Translating it yields CASSLRDTSSGANVLTF.

This clone was seen more than once but under ten times. V usage is TRBV6-6 and J usage is TRBJ1-5; the match to TRBD1 covers 7 bases. This CDR3 has 14 residues. Germline lookup yields CDR1 MNHNY and CDR2 SVGAGI (reference sequence). J gave up 3 bases and V 4 bases, and 3 bases lay outside the gene matches. The CDR3 here is CASSLRGLNQPQHF. The CDR3 region has the DNA TGTGCCAGCAGTTTGAGGGGGCTCAATCAGCCCCAGCATTTT.

The chain combines TRBV5-6 with TRBJ1-5; TRBD1 is a possible D gene (5 bases). This CDR3 spans 15 amino acids. From germline, CDR1 is SGHDT and CDR2 YYEEEE. The V and J ends lost 2 bases and 4 bases respectively, with 13 bases between them. As DNA, the CDR3 is TGTGCCAGCAGCTTTAGCGGGGGTCGGAATCAGCCCCAGCATTTT. This gives the protein CASSFSGGRNQPQHF.

The chain combines TRBV7-2 with TRBJ2-7; 14 nucleotides align to TRBD2. V was pared by 2 bases and J by 2 bases, with 8 bases of the junction left unmatched. The germline gives CDR1 SGHTA, CDR2 FQGNSA. The CDR3 totals 18 residues. In DNA form, the CDR3 reads TGTGCCAGCAGCTTATACAGGGGGACTAGCGGGAGAACCTACGAGCAGTACTTC. Residues: CASSLYRGTSGRTYEQYF.

The rearrangement uses TRBV10-1 and TRBJ2-5, with 7 bases lining up with TRBD2. The V gene end was trimmed by 4 bases and the J gene end by 1 base; junction bases not matched to a gene: 12. The CDR3 has 17 amino acids. Germline V gene sequence: CDR1 WNHNN, CDR2 SYGVQD (reference sequence). In nucleotides, the CDR3 is TGCGCCAGCAGTGGCCCGCCTAGCGGAGGTTTCCAAGAGACCCAGTACTTC. It encodes CASSGPPSGGFQETQYF.

The sample holds one count of this clone. This sequence joins TRBV5-1 and TRBJ2-6; 11 bases map to TRBD2. The germline CDR1 and CDR2 sequences are SGHRS and YFSETQ. This CDR3 contains 21 residues. V lost 3 bases to trimming and J lost 0 bases; unmatched junction nucleotides: 14. This chain's CDR3 is CASSSGLGTSGGPSGANVLTF. The CDR3 DNA is TGCGCCAGCAGCTCGGGACTTGGGACTAGCGGCGGGCCCTCTGGGGCCAACGTCCTGACTTTC.

This chain links TRBV27 with TRBJ1-2; D remains unclear. Trimming pared 5 bases from V and 2 bases from J, leaving 12 bases between. This CDR3 is built from 14 residues. In germline, CDR1 is MNHEY, CDR2 SMNVEV (reference sequence). CDR3 coding DNA: TGTGCCAGCAGTCCCGGACTTATGAACTATGGCTACACCTTC. Encoded protein: CASSPGLMNYGYTF.

The gene calls are TRBV7-3 and TRBJ2-2; the match to TRBD2 covers 11 bases. The CDR3 totals 17 residues. Germline values: CDR1 SGHTA, CDR2 FQGTGA. The V segment lost 4 bases and the J segment 4 bases; nucleotides outside the gene matches: 8. CDR3 sequence: CASSSTTSGSTTGELFF. For the CDR3, the DNA is TGTGCCAGCAGCTCCACCACTAGCGGGAGTACCACCGGGGAGCTGTTTTTT.

This clone was counted once. The rearrangement links TRBV7-9 to TRBJ1-6, with a tentative D call TRBD1 (6 bases). Germline assignment: CDR1 SEHNR and CDR2 FQNEAQ (reference sequence). The CDR3 extends over 15 amino acids. V lost 1 base, J lost 11 bases, and 15 bases lay in between. The DNA of the CDR3 is TGTGCCAGCAGCTTAGACGACAGGAACCGTCCACCCCTCCACTTT. This codes for CASSLDDRNRPPLHF.

The chain is built from TRBV19 and TRBJ1-5; 8 bases are shared with TRBD1. Germline CDR1 reads LNHDA; CDR2 reads SQIVND (reference sequence). The ends lost 9 bases at V and 7 bases at J; junction bases unmatched: 5. The CDR3 runs 12 residues. The CDR3 region is CASSQGGQPQHF. Here the CDR3 DNA reads TGTGCCAGCTCACAGGGGGGACAGCCCCAGCATTTT.

V is TRBV5-4 and J is TRBJ2-7; D perhaps matches TRBD2 (5 bases). The CDR3 contains 15 residues. Germline loops: CDR1 SGHNT, CDR2 YYREEE (reference sequence). The V gene lost 0 bases and the J gene lost 5 bases, with 15 bases spanning the gap. CDR3 nucleotide sequence: TGTGCCAGCAGCTTGGGGGAGCCGGGAAGGGACGAGCAGTACTTC. As protein: CASSLGEPGRDEQYF.

CDR3 loop: CASSLNNAYTEAFF. For the CDR3, the DNA is TGTGCCAGCAGTTTAAACAACGCTTACACTGAAGCTTTCTTT. The J gene is TRBJ1-1, the V gene TRBV28, with D unresolved. Germline lookup yields CDR1 MDHEN and CDR2 SYDVKM. This CDR3 is 14 amino acids long. The ends were cut back, 2 bases at V and 3 bases at J, with 10 bases in the middle.

J is TRBJ2-7 and V is TRBV19; the D gene is possibly TRBD1 (5 bases). This CDR3 comprises 14 residues. With 7 bases removed from V and 2 bases from J, the gap between germline ends came to 15 bases. Germline CDR1 LNHDA, CDR2 SQIVND (reference sequence). The CDR3 coding sequence is TGTGCCAGTATGGCCCCGGACAAGCCCTACGAGCAGTACTTC. It specifies CASMAPDKPYEQYF.